This TCR beta chain was documented in a study of OX40 agonist ivuxolimab in advanced cancers. Study-level background: An agonistic human IgG2 monoclonal antibody against OX40 (CD134) was given.

Some clones are missing from TCRdb's copy, which holds only in-frame ones; the method was immunoSEQ multiplex PCR. This table has about 120,000 clones, 85% to 90% appearing once. V lost 3 bases and J 5 bases, leaving 19 bases between the germline ends. Germline V gives CDR1 LNHDA, CDR2 SQIVND (reference sequence). This CDR3 spans 16 amino acids. This clone was observed a handful of times. The source is an adult with an advanced solid tumor such as melanoma, head and neck, liver or kidney cancer. V is TRBV19 and J is TRBJ1-2; perhaps TRBD1 as D (5 bases). The sequenced sample was CD4+ or CD8+ T cells sorted from blood, obtained in a trial of the OX40 agonist ivuxolimab. The CDR3 loop is CASSMLAVRDPYGYTF. The CDR3 DNA reads TGTGCCAGTAGTATGCTCGCCGTAAGGGACCCGTATGGCTACACCTTC.